The 25 T cell receptor beta chains presented below share a single source sample, sequenced in a study of T-cell memory formation after mild COVID-19. TCRdb independently ran MiXCR on the 5' RACE reads; one entry per CDR3 protein. The sample comprises more than 450,000 distinct CDR3 sequences, roughly 18% of which are singletons, and around 12% rests with the top ten. Sequences were obtained from PBMCs or a T cell subset sorted from them (not recorded which). These receptors were collected from an adult woman who had mild COVID-19 (a few samples of this study predate the infection). Cell type and time point are not known.

Written as DNA, the CDR3 is TGCGCCAGCAGCTTGGACAGACAACACACCGGGGAGCTGTTTTTT. Translation: CASSLDRQHTGELFF. The V gene is TRBV5-1, the J gene TRBJ2-2; D ambiguous. CDR3 length equals 15 residues. Germline V lookup: CDR1 SGHRS, CDR2 YFSETQ. Trimming left V 0 bases short and J 3 bases short, with 9 bases between.

The chain carries TRBV5-6 and TRBJ1-1; weak D call: TRBD1 (5 bases). The CDR3 spans 14 residues. Germline values: CDR1 SGHDT, CDR2 YYEEEE. The V and J ends lost 0 bases and 5 bases respectively, with 11 bases between them. CDR3 nucleotides: TGTGCCAGCAGCTTGGAAGGGGTGAGGACTGAAGCTTTCTTT. Translated, it gives CASSLEGVRTEAFF.

This clonotype was seen a few times. The J gene is TRBJ2-1, the V gene TRBV15; no firm D call. The CDR3 extends over 14 amino acids. The germline gives CDR1 LNHNV, CDR2 YYDKDF (reference sequence). V was trimmed by 4 bases and J by 5 bases, leaving 12 bases between them. Here the CDR3 DNA reads TGTGCCACCAGCAACCGGACCATCAACAATGAGCAGTTCTTC. Translation: CATSNRTINNEQFF. Using reference TRBV15 and TRBJ2-1 for the parts outside the CDR3, the full variable domain is DAMVIQNPRYQVTQFGKPVTLSCSQTLNHNVMYWYQQKSSQAPKLLFHYYDKDFNNEADTPDNFQSRRPNTSFCFLDIRSPGLGDTAMYLCATSNRTINNEQFFGPGTRLTVL.

J is TRBJ2-1 and V is TRBV11-2; D is uncertain. Germline V gives CDR1 SGHAT, CDR2 FQNNGV. This CDR3 is built from 14 residues. Trimming took 3 bases from V and 4 from J, leaving 10 bases between them. CDR3 bases: TGTGCCAGCAGCTTTACAGTAAGGTACAATGAGCAGTTCTTC. Translating it yields CASSFTVRYNEQFF. The whole variable domain, remainder taken from reference TRBV11-2 and TRBJ2-1, is EAGVAQSPRYKIIEKRQSVAFWCNPISGHATLYWYQQILGQGPKLLIQFQNNGVVDDSQLPKDRFSAERLKGVDSTLKIQPAKLEDSAVYLCASSFTVRYNEQFFGPGTRLTVL.

The DNA for the CDR3 is TGTGCCAGCAGCAAAGGCGCCGTTCCGACTATTTTACAAGAGACCCAGTACTTC. Its protein is CASSKGAVPTILQETQYF. The chain links TRBV21-1 to TRBJ2-5; the table's D call, TRBD2, was not checked against the DNA. TRBV21-1 is noted as a pseudogene. This CDR3 contains 18 residues.

V gene TRBV27 combines with J gene TRBJ1-2; 8 bases align to TRBD1. Per the germline V gene, CDR1 is MNHEY and CDR2 is SMNVEV (reference sequence). J was trimmed by 7 bases and V by 6 bases; bases with no gene match: 7. The CDR3 covers 13 residues. The CDR3 DNA reads as TGTGCCAGCAGGACCCCCGGACAGGGTGGCTACACCTTC. Amino acid sequence: CASRTPGQGGYTF.

In this sample, this clonotype turned up a few times. This rearrangement joins TRBV5-1 to TRBJ2-2; the D is unclear. This CDR3 is built from 15 residues. Germline CDR1 reads SGHRS; CDR2 reads YFSETQ. Trimming stripped 3 bases from V and 5 bases from J, with 14 bases between. This chain's CDR3 is CASSSWQVSTGELFF. CDR3 in DNA: TGCGCCAGCAGCTCTTGGCAGGTTTCTACCGGGGAGCTGTTTTTT.

The chain couples TRBV24-1 to TRBJ2-1; 7 bases are shared with TRBD2. The CDR3 length is 15 residues. The germline V gene has CDR1 KGHDR and CDR2 SFDVKD. V lost 4 bases to trimming and J lost 3 bases; unmatched junction nucleotides: 5. As DNA, the CDR3 is TGTGCCACCAGTGAGTTTAGCGGGTACTACAATGAGCAGTTCTTC. Encoded protein: CATSEFSGYYNEQFF.

The table lists this clonotype with a few counts. The chain couples TRBV7-9 to TRBJ1-2; D is ambiguous. The CDR3 is 10 residues long. CDR1 is SEHNR, CDR2 FQNEAQ, per germline (reference sequence). Trimming pared 5 bases from V and 6 bases from J, leaving 4 bases between. The CDR3 nucleotides read TGTGCCAGCAGCGGGGATGGCTACACCTTC. Translated, it gives CASSGDGYTF.

This chain links TRBV5-5 with TRBJ1-5; 7 positions agree with TRBD1. The V segment lost 5 bases and the J segment 7 bases; nucleotides outside the gene matches: 12. In germline, CDR1 is SGHKS, CDR2 YYEKEE (reference sequence). This CDR3 contains 15 residues. Here the CDR3 reads CASSSHSDRVQPQHF. The CDR3 DNA reads as TGTGCCAGCAGTTCCCATTCCGACAGGGTCCAGCCCCAGCATTTT.

There are a few counts of this clonotype. This sequence joins TRBV12-3 or TRBV12-4 and TRBJ1-5; no firm D call. V was pared by 6 bases and J by 2 bases, with 11 bases between. The CDR3 length is 14 residues. The CDR3 DNA reads as TGTGCCAGCAGCAGGACTTCGGGCAATCAGCCCCAGCATTTT. Its translation: CASSRTSGNQPQHF.

This clonotype has a handful of counts. V usage is TRBV20-1 and J usage is TRBJ1-5, with TRBD1 matching over 9 bases. V was pared by 5 bases and J by 1 base, with 12 bases of the junction left unmatched. The V gene's germline CDR1 is DFQATT and CDR2 SNEGSKA (reference sequence). The CDR3 runs 17 residues. The DNA of the CDR3 is TGCAGTGCTCCCACCCCCACAGGGGGCTTGAGCAATCAGCCCCAGCATTTT. Protein product: CSAPTPTGGLSNQPQHF.

J is TRBJ2-7 and V is TRBV28; 7 positions agree with TRBD2. There are 13 residues in the CDR3. Germline V gene data show CDR1 as MDHEN and CDR2 as SYDVKM. V shed 8 bases, J shed 0 bases, and the junction held 4 bases outside the gene matches. CDR3 sequence reads: CASAGANSYEQYF. The CDR3 DNA sequence: TGTGCCAGCGCGGGAGCCAACTCCTACGAGCAGTACTTC.

V gene TRBV10-3 combines with J gene TRBJ2-2; perhaps TRBD2 as D (5 bases). The V and J ends lost 10 bases and 7 bases respectively, with 19 bases between them. The CDR3 consists of 14 residues. Germline values: CDR1 ENHRY, CDR2 SYGVKD. For the CDR3, the DNA is TGTGCCACCTTCTCAGCCGCGGCGGGCGGGGAGCTGTTTTTT. As protein: CATFSAAAGGELFF.

This clonotype showed up just a few times. The V call is TRBV7-9, the J call TRBJ2-7; 7 nucleotides align to TRBD1. CDR1 SEHNR and CDR2 FQNEAQ come from the germline V gene (reference sequence). J gave up 3 bases and V 5 bases, and 7 bases lay outside the gene matches. This CDR3 has 14 amino acids. The CDR3 DNA is TGTGCCAGCAGCGTGACAGGGCCCTTCTACGAGCAGTACTTC. It specifies CASSVTGPFYEQYF. Full variable domain (rest looked up from reference TRBV7-9 and TRBJ2-7): DTGVSQNPRHKITKRGQNVTFRCDPISEHNRLYWYRQTLGQGPEFLTYFQNEAQLEKSRLLSDRFSAERPKGSFSTLEIQRTEQGDSAMYLCASSVTGPFYEQYFGPGTRLTVT.

J is TRBJ2-1 and V is TRBV29-1; 8 positions match TRBD2. There are 18 residues in the CDR3. V lost 4 bases to trimming and J lost 0 bases; unmatched junction nucleotides: 14. Per the germline V gene, CDR1 is SQVTM and CDR2 is ANQGSEA. CDR3 region: CSVVGGTRTSISYNEQFF. CDR3 coding DNA: TGCAGCGTTGTGGGGGGGACTAGGACATCAATCTCCTACAATGAGCAGTTCTTC.

In its sample, this clonotype was seen a few times. The V and J genes are TRBV7-2 and TRBJ2-5; 8 bases are shared with TRBD1. This CDR3 region has 15 residues. The V gene end was trimmed by 0 bases and the J gene end by 4 bases; junction bases not matched to a gene: 4. Looked up from germline, CDR1 is SGHTA and CDR2 is FQGNSA. The CDR3 coding sequence is TGTGCCAGCAGCTTAGCGGGGACAGGACCAGAGACCCAGTACTTC. This encodes CASSLAGTGPETQYF.

This clonotype was picked up a small number of times. This rearrangement joins TRBV10-3 to TRBJ1-5, with D maybe TRBD1 (5 bases). The CDR3 has 15 amino acids. Trimming took off 0 bases at V and 9 bases at J, with 15 bases between the two ends. Germline V gene data show CDR1 as ENHRY and CDR2 as SYGVKD. CDR3 sequence reads: CAISESNGGGTPQHF. The CDR3 DNA is TGTGCCATCAGTGAGTCGAATGGGGGAGGGACGCCCCAGCATTTT.

Written as DNA, the CDR3 is TGTGCCAGCAGTTTTCGTGGAATTGGGAACACTGAAGCTTTCTTT. Translating it yields CASSFRGIGNTEAFF. The V call is TRBV12-3 or TRBV12-4, the J call TRBJ1-1; D remains unclear. This CDR3 is 15 amino acids long. Trimming cost V 3 bases and J 1 base, with 12 bases left between them.

This clonotype has just a few counts. The chain uses TRBV29-1 and TRBJ1-5; D gene unclear. Germline V lookup: CDR1 SQVTM, CDR2 ANQGSEA. The CDR3 runs 13 residues. CDR3 sequence reads: CPRRGIGNQPQHF. In DNA form, the CDR3 reads TGCCCAAGGCGGGGTATAGGCAATCAGCCCCAGCATTTT.

The genes are TRBV6-5 and TRBJ1-2; 7 nucleotides line up with TRBD1. CDR3 length: 14 residues. Germline values: CDR1 MNHEY, CDR2 SVGAGI. V was pared by 5 bases and J by 8 bases, with 11 bases of the junction left unmatched. The CDR3 sequence is CASSRREGAWGYTF. The CDR3 coding sequence is TGTGCCAGCAGTCGGAGAGAGGGGGCTTGGGGCTACACCTTC.

The chain recombines TRBV12-3 or TRBV12-4 with TRBJ2-7, with a possible D match to TRBD1 (6 bases). This CDR3 is 13 amino acids long. The V gene lost 6 bases and the J gene lost 1 base, with 10 bases spanning the gap. The CDR3 spells CASRTGTSYEQYF. The CDR3, as DNA: TGTGCCAGCAGAACCGGGACATCCTACGAGCAGTACTTC.

The rearrangement links TRBV6-1 to TRBJ1-5; D unresolved. CDR1 is MNHNS, CDR2 SASEGT, per germline. The CDR3 sequence is 14 residues long. With 3 bases removed from V and 3 bases from J, the gap between germline ends came to 9 bases. CDR3 nucleotides: TGTGCCAGCAGTGAGCAAGTATTCAATCAGCCCCAGCATTTT. This translates into CASSEQVFNQPQHF.

This clonotype occurred a few times. The rearrangement joins TRBV29-1 to TRBJ1-5; 8 nucleotides agree with TRBD1. Losses at the gene ends were 6 bases for V and 5 bases for J; bases not matched to a gene: 9. This CDR3 has 14 amino acids. Germline-derived CDR1 and CDR2 are SQVTM and ANQGSEA. The CDR3 nucleotides read TGCAGCGTATCCAGGGGGCCAATGGATCAGCCCCAGCATTTT. Its protein is CSVSRGPMDQPQHF.

V is TRBV12-3 or TRBV12-4 and J is TRBJ1-1; 7 bases align to TRBD1. This CDR3 is 14 amino acids long. Trimming removed 7 bases from V and 4 bases from J; junction bases left unmatched: 9. DNA for the CDR3: TGTGCCAGCATTGCGACAGGGCGGCGCACTGAAGCTTTCTTT. Translating gives CASIATGRRTEAFF.